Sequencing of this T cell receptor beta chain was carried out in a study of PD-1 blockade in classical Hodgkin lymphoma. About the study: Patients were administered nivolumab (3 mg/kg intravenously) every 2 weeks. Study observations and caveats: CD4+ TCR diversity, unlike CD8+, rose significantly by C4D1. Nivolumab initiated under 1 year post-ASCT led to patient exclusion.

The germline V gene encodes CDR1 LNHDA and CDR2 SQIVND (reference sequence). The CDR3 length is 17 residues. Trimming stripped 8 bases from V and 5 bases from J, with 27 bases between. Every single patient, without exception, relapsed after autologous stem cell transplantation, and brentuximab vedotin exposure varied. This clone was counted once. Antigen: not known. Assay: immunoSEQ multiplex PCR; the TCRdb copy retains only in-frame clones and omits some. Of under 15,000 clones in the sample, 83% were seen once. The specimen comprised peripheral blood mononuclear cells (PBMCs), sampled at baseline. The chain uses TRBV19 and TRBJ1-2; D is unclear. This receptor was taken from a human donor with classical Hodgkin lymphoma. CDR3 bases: TGTGCCAGTCCGTTCATCTATTCAGGATCCCCGGGGTATGGCTACACCTTC. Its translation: CASPFIYSGSPGYGYTF.